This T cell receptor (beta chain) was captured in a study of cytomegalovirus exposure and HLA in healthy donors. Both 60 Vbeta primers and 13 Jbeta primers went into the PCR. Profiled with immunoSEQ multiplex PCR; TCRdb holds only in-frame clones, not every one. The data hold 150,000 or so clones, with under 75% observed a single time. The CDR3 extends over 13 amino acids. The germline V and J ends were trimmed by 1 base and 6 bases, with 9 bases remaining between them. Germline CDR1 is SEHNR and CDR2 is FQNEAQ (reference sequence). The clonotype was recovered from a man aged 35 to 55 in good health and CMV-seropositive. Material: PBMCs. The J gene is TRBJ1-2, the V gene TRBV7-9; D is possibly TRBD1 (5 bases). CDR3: CASSLVGHHGYTF. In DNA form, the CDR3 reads TGTGCCAGCAGCTTAGTGGGGCATCATGGCTACACCTTC.